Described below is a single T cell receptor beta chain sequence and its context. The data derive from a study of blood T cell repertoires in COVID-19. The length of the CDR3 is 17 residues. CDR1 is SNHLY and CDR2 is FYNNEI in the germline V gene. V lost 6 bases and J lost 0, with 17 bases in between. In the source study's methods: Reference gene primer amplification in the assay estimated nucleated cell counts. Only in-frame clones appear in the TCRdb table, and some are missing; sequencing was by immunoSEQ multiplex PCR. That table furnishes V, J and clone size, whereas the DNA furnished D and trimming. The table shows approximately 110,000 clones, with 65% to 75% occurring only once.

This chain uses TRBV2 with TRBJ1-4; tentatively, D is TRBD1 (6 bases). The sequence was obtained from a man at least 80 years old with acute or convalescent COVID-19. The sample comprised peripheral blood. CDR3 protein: CASSGGGGRTTNEKLFF. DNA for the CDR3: TGTGCCAGCAGCGGTGGGGGGGGCCGGACAACTAATGAAAAACTGTTTTTT. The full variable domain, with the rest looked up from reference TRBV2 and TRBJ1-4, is EPEVTQTPSHQVTQMGQEVILRCVPISNHLYFYWYRQILGQKVEFLVSFYNNEISEKSEIFDDQFSVERPDGSNFTLKIRSTKLEDSAMYFCASSGGGGRTTNEKLFFGSGTQLSVL.